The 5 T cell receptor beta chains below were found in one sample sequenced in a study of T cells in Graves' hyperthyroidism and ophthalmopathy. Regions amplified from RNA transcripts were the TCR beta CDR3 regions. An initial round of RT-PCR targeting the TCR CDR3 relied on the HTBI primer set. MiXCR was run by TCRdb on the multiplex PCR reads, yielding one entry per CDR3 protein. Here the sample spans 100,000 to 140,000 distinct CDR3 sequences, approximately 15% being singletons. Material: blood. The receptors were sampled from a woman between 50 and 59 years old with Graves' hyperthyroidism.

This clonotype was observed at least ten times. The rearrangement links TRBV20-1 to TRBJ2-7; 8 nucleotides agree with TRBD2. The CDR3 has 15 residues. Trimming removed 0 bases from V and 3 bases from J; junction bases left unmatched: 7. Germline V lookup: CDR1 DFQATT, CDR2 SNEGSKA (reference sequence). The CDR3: CSARDPGLVGYEQYF. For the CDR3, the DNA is TGCAGTGCTAGAGATCCGGGACTAGTTGGCTACGAGCAGTACTTC.

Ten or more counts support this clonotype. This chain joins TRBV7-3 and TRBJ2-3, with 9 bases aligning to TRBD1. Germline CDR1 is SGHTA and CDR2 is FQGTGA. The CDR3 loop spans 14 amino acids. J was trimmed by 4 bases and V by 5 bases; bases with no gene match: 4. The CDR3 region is CASSRDRGADTQYF. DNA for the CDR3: TGTGCCAGCAGCCGAGACAGGGGGGCAGATACGCAGTATTTT.

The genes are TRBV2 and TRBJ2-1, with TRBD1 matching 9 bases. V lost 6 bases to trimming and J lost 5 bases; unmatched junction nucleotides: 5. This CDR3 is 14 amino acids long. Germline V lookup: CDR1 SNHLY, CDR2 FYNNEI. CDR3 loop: CASSGQGLNNEQFF. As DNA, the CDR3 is TGTGCCAGCAGCGGACAGGGGTTAAACAATGAGCAGTTCTTC.

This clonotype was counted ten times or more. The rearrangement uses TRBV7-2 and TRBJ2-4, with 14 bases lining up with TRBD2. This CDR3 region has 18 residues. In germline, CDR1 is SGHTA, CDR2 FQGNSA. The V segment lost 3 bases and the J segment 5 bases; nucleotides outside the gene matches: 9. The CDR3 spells CASSFVGTSGSVENIQYF. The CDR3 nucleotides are TGTGCCAGCAGCTTCGTCGGGACTAGCGGGAGTGTAGAAAACATTCAGTACTTC.

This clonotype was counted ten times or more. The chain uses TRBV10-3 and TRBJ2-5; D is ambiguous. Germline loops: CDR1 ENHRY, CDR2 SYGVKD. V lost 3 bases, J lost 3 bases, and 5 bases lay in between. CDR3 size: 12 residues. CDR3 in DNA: TGTGCCATCAGTGACCAGGAAGAGACCCAGTACTTC. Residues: CAISDQEETQYF.